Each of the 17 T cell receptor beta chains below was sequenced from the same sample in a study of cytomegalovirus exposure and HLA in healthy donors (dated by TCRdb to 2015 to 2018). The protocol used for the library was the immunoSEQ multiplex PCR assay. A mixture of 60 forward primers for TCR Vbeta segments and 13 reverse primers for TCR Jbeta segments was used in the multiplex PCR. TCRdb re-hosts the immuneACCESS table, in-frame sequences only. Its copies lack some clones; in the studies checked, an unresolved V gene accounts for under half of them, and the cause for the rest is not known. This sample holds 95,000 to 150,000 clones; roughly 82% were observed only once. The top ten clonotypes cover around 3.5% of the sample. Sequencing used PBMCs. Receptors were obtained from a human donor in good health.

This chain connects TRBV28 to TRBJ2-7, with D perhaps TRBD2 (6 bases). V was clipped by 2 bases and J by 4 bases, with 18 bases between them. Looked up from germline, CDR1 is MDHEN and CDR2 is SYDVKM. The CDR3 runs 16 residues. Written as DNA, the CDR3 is TGTGCCAGCAGTTTACGCCGGGACTCCCAATTATACGAGCAGTACTTC. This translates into CASSLRRDSQLYEQYF.

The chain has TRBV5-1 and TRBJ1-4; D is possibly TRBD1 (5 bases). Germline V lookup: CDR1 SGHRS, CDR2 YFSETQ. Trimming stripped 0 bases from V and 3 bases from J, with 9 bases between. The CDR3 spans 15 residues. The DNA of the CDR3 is TGCGCCAGCAGCTTGGAGGGGTTGCCTAATGAAAAACTGTTTTTT. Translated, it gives CASSLEGLPNEKLFF.

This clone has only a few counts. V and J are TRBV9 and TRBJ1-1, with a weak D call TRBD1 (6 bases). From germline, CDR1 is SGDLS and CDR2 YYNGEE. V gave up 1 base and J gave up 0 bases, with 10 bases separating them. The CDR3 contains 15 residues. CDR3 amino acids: CASSVLQGMNTEAFF. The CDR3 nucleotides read TGTGCCAGCAGCGTATTACAGGGCATGAACACTGAAGCTTTCTTT.

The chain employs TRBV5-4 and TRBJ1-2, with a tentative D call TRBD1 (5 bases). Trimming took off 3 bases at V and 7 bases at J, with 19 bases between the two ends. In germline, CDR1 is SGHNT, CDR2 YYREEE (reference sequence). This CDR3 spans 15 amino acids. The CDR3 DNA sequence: TGTGCCAGCAGCTCCCTCCTCAGGGAGGTCCCTGGCTACACCTTC. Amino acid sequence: CASSSLLREVPGYTF.

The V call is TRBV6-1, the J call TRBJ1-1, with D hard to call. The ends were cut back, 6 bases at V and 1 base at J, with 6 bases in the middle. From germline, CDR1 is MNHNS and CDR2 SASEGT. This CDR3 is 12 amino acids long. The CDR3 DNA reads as TGTGCCAGCAGGGAGGGGAACACTGAAGCTTTCTTT. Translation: CASREGNTEAFF.

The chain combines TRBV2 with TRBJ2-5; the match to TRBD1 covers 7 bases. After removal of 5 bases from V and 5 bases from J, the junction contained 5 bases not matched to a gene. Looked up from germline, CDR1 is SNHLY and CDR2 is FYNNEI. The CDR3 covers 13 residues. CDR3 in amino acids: CASSYRGEETQYF. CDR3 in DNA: TGTGCCAGCAGTTACAGGGGAGAGGAGACCCAGTACTTC.

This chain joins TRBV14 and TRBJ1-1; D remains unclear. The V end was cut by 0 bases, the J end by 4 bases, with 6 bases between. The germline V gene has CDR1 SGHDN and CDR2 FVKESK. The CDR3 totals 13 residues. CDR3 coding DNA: TGTGCCAGCAGCCAAGACTTCCTCACTGAAGCTTTCTTT. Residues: CASSQDFLTEAFF.

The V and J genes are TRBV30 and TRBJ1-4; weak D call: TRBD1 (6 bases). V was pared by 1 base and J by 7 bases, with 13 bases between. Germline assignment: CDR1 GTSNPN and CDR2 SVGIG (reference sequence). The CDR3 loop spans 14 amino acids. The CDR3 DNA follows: TGTGCCTGGAGTGGGGGGGGGCGGGGTGAAAAACTGTTTTTT. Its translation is CAWSGGGRGEKLFF.

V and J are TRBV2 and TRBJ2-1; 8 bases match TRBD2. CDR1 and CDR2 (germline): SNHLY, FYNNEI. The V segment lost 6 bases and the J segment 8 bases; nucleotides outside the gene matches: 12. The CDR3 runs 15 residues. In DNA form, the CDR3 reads TGTGCCAGCAGAGTTCTCGGGACTAGGGGGTATGAGCAGTTCTTC. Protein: CASRVLGTRGYEQFF. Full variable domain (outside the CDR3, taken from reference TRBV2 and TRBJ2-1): EPEVTQTPSHQVTQMGQEVILRCVPISNHLYFYWYRQILGQKVEFLVSFYNNEISEKSEIFDDQFSVERPDGSNFTLKIRSTKLEDSAMYFCASRVLGTRGYEQFFGPGTRLTVL.

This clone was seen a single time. The CDR3 DNA follows: TGTGCCAGCAGCGTATCTACTAGGACTAGCGGACAAGAGACCCAGTACTTC. Protein sequence: CASSVSTRTSGQETQYF. V is TRBV9 and J is TRBJ2-5, with 10 bases lining up with TRBD2. The CDR3 runs 17 residues. CDR1 SGDLS and CDR2 YYNGEE come from the germline V gene. Losses at the gene ends were 1 base for V and 2 bases for J; bases not matched to a gene: 8.

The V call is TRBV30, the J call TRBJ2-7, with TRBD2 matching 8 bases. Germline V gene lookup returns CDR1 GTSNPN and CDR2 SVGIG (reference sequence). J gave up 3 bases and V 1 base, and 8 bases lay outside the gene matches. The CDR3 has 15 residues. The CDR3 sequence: CAWSEGLAGLYEQYF. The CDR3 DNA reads TGTGCCTGGAGTGAAGGGCTAGCGGGTCTCTACGAGCAGTACTTC.

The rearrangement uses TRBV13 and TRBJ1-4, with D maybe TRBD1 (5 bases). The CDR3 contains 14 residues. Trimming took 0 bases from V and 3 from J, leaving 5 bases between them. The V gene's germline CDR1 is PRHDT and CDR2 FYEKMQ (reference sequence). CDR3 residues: CASSLGGPNEKLFF. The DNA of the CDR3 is TGTGCCAGCAGCTTAGGGGGGCCTAATGAAAAACTGTTTTTT. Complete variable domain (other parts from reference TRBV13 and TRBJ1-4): AAGVIQSPRHLIKEKRETATLKCYPIPRHDTVYWYQQGPGQDPQFLISFYEKMQSDKGSIPDRFSAQQFSDYHSELNMSSLELGDSALYFCASSLGGPNEKLFFGSGTQLSVL.

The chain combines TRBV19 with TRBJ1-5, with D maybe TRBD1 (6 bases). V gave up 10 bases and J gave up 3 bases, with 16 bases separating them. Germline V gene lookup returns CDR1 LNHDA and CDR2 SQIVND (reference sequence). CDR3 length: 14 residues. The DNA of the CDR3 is TGTGCCATCGCCATAACAGGGAACAATCAGCCCCAGCATTTT. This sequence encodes CAIAITGNNQPQHF.

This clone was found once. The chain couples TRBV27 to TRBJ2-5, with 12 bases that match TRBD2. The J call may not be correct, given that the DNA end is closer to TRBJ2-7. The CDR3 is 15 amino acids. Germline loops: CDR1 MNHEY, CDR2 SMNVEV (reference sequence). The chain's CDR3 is CASSSTSGRTYEQYF. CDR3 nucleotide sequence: TGTGCCAGCAGTTCCACTAGCGGGAGGACCTACGAGCAGTACTTC.

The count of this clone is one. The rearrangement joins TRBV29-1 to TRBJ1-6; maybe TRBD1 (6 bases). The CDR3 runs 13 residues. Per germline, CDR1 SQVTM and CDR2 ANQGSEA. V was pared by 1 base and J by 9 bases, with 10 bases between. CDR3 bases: TGCAGCGTTGAAGGACAGGCGGGTTCACCCCTCCACTTT. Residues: CSVEGQAGSPLHF.

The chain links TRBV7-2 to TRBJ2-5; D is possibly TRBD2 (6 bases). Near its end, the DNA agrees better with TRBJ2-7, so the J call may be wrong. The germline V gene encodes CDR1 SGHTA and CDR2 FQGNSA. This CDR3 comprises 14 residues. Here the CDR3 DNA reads TGTGCCAGCAGCTCGGACTACCTTAACTACGAGCAGTACTTC. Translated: CASSSDYLNYEQYF.

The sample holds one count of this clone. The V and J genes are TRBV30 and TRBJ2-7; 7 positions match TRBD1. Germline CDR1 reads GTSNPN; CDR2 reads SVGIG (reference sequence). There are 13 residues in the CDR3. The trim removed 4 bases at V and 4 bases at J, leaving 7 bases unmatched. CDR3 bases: TGTGCCTGGAAACAGGGGCCGCCTTACGAGCAGTACTTC. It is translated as CAWKQGPPYEQYF.